What follows are 17 T cell receptor beta chains derived from one specimen sequenced in a study of T-cell reconstitution after alpha-beta-depleted transplantation in children. Researchers prepared the TCRbeta library using unique molecular identifiers, the study reports. TCRdb re-analysed the PCR reads in MiXCR, keeping a single row per CDR3 protein. The table has 450,000 to 550,000 distinct CDR3 sequences, roughly 10% seen once. Specimen: PBMCs, mostly from graft donor cells, collected 180 days after TCRalphabeta/CD19-depleted stem cell transplant. These receptors were collected from a female patient aged 2-9 years who had a stem cell transplant for aplastic anemia, so the T cells may come from the graft donor.

V gene TRBV18 combines with J gene TRBJ2-1, with 7 bases identical to TRBD2. Germline V gene sequence: CDR1 KGHSH, CDR2 LQKENI. This CDR3 has 17 residues. The junction had 15 bases not matched to a gene; V was cut back by 3 bases and J by 7 bases. CDR3: CASSPTMRAGVGNEQFF. CDR3 sequence (DNA): TGTGCCAGCTCACCTACCATGAGGGCGGGAGTAGGGAATGAGCAGTTCTTC.

Only a few counts were recorded for this clonotype. The chain combines TRBV18 with TRBJ2-7; 12 bases fit TRBD1. The CDR3 extends over 14 amino acids. CDR1 KGHSH and CDR2 LQKENI come from the germline V gene. V lost 4 bases, J lost 6 bases, and 4 bases stayed unmatched. CDR3 DNA: TGTGCCAGCTCACAGGGGACAGGGGGCGGCGAGCAGTACTTC. Translation: CASSQGTGGGEQYF.

This clonotype has only a few counts. The chain joins TRBV25-1 to TRBJ2-1; no clear D gene. From germline, CDR1 is MGHDK and CDR2 SYGVNS. V was shortened by 0 bases and J by 8 bases, with 14 bases between the two germline ends. The CDR3 length is 15 residues. Here the CDR3 reads CASSEYGSLPHEQFF. CDR3 sequence (DNA): TGTGCCAGCAGTGAATACGGGTCCCTGCCCCATGAGCAGTTCTTC.

The rearrangement uses TRBV6-2 or TRBV6-3 and TRBJ1-3; weak D call: TRBD1 (5 bases). Germline V gene data show CDR1 as MNHEY and CDR2 as SVGEGT. The ends were cut back, 2 bases at V and 7 bases at J, with 9 bases in the middle. The CDR3 covers 13 residues. CDR3 nucleotides: TGTGCCAGCAGTTACGTCGGGGGGAACACCATATATTTT. Translated, it gives CASSYVGGNTIYF.

V and J are TRBV7-6 and TRBJ2-1, with D perhaps TRBD1 (6 bases). The V end was cut by 2 bases, the J end by 1 base, with 15 bases between. CDR1 is SGHVS and CDR2 is FNYEAQ in the germline V gene. The length of the CDR3 is 17 residues. The CDR3 reads CASSLQKGGRSYNEQFF. CDR3 nucleotides: TGTGCCAGCAGCTTACAGAAAGGGGGTCGGTCCTACAATGAGCAGTTCTTC. The full variable domain, with the rest looked up from reference TRBV7-6 and TRBJ2-1, is GAGVSQSPRYKVTKRGQDVALRCDPISGHVSLYWYRQALGQGPEFLTYFNYEAQQDKSGLPNDRFSAERPEGSISTLTIQRTEQRDSAMYRCASSLQKGGRSYNEQFFGPGTRLTVL.

The chain uses TRBV27 and TRBJ2-2; 15 bases align to TRBD2. The CDR3 runs to 18 residues. Germline V lookup: CDR1 MNHEY, CDR2 SMNVEV (reference sequence). V lost 3 bases and J lost 1; bases outside the gene matches: 3. The CDR3 loop reads CASSFGGLAGGNTGELFF. The CDR3, as DNA: TGTGCCAGCAGTTTCGGGGGACTAGCGGGAGGGAACACCGGGGAGCTGTTTTTT.

The sample holds one count of this clonotype. This sequence joins TRBV29-1 and TRBJ1-1; 7 bases agree with TRBD1. Losses at the gene ends were 6 bases for V and 4 bases for J; bases not matched to a gene: 11. The CDR3 has 14 amino acids. Per germline, CDR1 SQVTM and CDR2 ANQGSEA. The CDR3 DNA sequence: TGCAGCGTAATTGGAAGGGACAGCATCACTGAAGCTTTCTTT. Translating gives CSVIGRDSITEAFF.

This chain joins TRBV9 and TRBJ2-5, with D maybe TRBD2 (6 bases). V lost 0 bases, J lost 0 bases, and 9 bases lay in between. Germline V gene lookup returns CDR1 SGDLS and CDR2 YYNGEE. The CDR3 covers 15 residues. CDR3 loop: CASSVAAGHQETQYF. In DNA form, the CDR3 reads TGTGCCAGCAGCGTAGCGGCGGGGCACCAAGAGACCCAGTACTTC. Based on the CDR3 plus reference TRBV9 and TRBJ2-5, the full variable domain is DSGVTQTPKHLITATGQRVTLRCSPRSGDLSVYWYQQSLDQGLQFLIQYYNGEERAKGNILERFSAQQFPDLHSELNLSSLELGDSALYFCASSVAAGHQETQYFGPGTRLLVL.

The sample holds a few counts of this clonotype. V gene TRBV7-2 combines with J gene TRBJ1-1; D is perhaps TRBD1 (6 bases). The CDR3 loop spans 13 amino acids. CDR1 and CDR2 from the germline V gene are SGHTA and FQGNSA. V gave up 5 bases and J gave up 7 bases, with 14 bases separating them. This chain's CDR3 is CASSQNRVFEAFF. The CDR3 DNA follows: TGTGCCAGCAGCCAAAACAGGGTATTTGAAGCTTTCTTT. The full variable domain, rest sourced from reference TRBV7-2 and TRBJ1-1, is GAGVSQSPSNKVTEKGKDVELRCDPISGHTALYWYRQSLGQGLEFLIYFQGNSAPDKSGLPSDRFSAERTGGSVSTLTIQRTQQEDSAVYLCASSQNRVFEAFFGQGTRLTVV.

V and J are TRBV27 and TRBJ2-1; TRBD2 aligns across 11 bases. This CDR3 is 17 amino acids long. CDR1 and CDR2 (germline): MNHEY, SMNVEV (reference sequence). J gave up 4 bases and V 5 bases, and 10 bases lay outside the gene matches. This chain's CDR3 is CASSPLPSGRPYNEQFF. Written as DNA, the CDR3 is TGTGCCAGCAGTCCGCTCCCTAGCGGGAGGCCGTACAATGAGCAGTTCTTC.

The rearrangement joins TRBV5-1 to TRBJ1-1; weak D call: TRBD1 (6 bases). This CDR3 spans 16 amino acids. V gave up 5 bases and J gave up 4 bases, with 21 bases separating them. Per germline, CDR1 SGHRS and CDR2 YFSETQ. CDR3 nucleotide sequence: TGCGCCAGCAGAGAGACAGGCGGAAGGGGAGGCACTGAAGCTTTCTTT. Amino acid sequence: CASRETGGRGGTEAFF.

This clonotype was seen a handful of times. V is TRBV5-1 and J is TRBJ2-1; 7 bases line up with TRBD2. The CDR3 runs to 14 residues. The germline V gene encodes CDR1 SGHRS and CDR2 YFSETQ. V was clipped by 4 bases and J by 4 bases; unmatched bases: 5. The CDR3 region is CASSKSGDYNEQFF. The CDR3 nucleotides read TGCGCCAGCAGCAAGAGCGGGGATTACAATGAGCAGTTCTTC.

The V and J genes are TRBV28 and TRBJ2-4; D is ambiguous. The germline V gene encodes CDR1 MDHEN and CDR2 SYDVKM. CDR3 length: 17 residues. Trimming took off 2 bases at V and 0 bases at J, with 14 bases between the two ends. The CDR3 reads CASSLTRMNGAKNIQYF. DNA for the CDR3: TGTGCCAGCAGTTTAACCCGGATGAATGGAGCCAAAAACATTCAGTACTTC.

This clonotype has a single count. The CDR3 DNA is TGTGCCACCAGCGGAGTACAGGGCCGGGAAAAACTGTTTTTT. Protein sequence: CATSGVQGREKLFF. V is TRBV15 and J is TRBJ1-4; D perhaps matches TRBD1 (6 bases). Germline V gives CDR1 LNHNV, CDR2 YYDKDF (reference sequence). Trimming stripped 5 bases from V and 8 bases from J, with 15 bases between. The CDR3 consists of 14 residues.

This clonotype came up a few times. The V gene is TRBV7-2, the J gene TRBJ1-1; D is unclear. The CDR3 is made up of 12 amino acids. V lost 5 bases, J lost 4 bases, and 8 bases lay in between. Per germline, CDR1 SGHTA and CDR2 FQGNSA. CDR3 sequence: CASSQWGTEAFF. The CDR3 bases are TGTGCCAGCAGCCAATGGGGCACTGAAGCTTTCTTT. The variable domain in full, completed from reference TRBV7-2 and TRBJ1-1, reads GAGVSQSPSNKVTEKGKDVELRCDPISGHTALYWYRQSLGQGLEFLIYFQGNSAPDKSGLPSDRFSAERTGGSVSTLTIQRTQQEDSAVYLCASSQWGTEAFFGQGTRLTVV.

V and J are TRBV28 and TRBJ2-5, with D tentatively TRBD1 (6 bases). V was pared by 6 bases and J by 2 bases, with 25 bases between. This CDR3 spans 18 amino acids. The germline V gene has CDR1 MDHEN and CDR2 SYDVKM. The CDR3 loop reads CASSSKKRQAGDQETQYF. CDR3 sequence (DNA): TGTGCCAGCAGCTCCAAAAAAAGACAGGCTGGGGATCAAGAGACCCAGTACTTC. The full variable domain, its missing parts supplied by reference TRBV28 and TRBJ2-5, is DVKVTQSSRYLVKRTGEKVFLECVQDMDHENMFWYRQDPGLGLRLIYFSYDVKMKEKGDIPEGYSVSREKKERFSLILESASTNQTSMYLCASSSKKRQAGDQETQYFGPGTRLLVL.

The chain links TRBV15 to TRBJ2-7; 11 bases fit TRBD2. Looked up from germline, CDR1 is LNHNV and CDR2 is YYDKDF (reference sequence). The CDR3 spans 15 residues. J lost 2 bases, V lost 5 bases, and 5 bases had no gene match. This CDR3 is CATSDGTSGAYEQYF. The CDR3, as DNA: TGTGCCACCAGCGACGGGACTAGCGGAGCCTACGAGCAGTACTTC.